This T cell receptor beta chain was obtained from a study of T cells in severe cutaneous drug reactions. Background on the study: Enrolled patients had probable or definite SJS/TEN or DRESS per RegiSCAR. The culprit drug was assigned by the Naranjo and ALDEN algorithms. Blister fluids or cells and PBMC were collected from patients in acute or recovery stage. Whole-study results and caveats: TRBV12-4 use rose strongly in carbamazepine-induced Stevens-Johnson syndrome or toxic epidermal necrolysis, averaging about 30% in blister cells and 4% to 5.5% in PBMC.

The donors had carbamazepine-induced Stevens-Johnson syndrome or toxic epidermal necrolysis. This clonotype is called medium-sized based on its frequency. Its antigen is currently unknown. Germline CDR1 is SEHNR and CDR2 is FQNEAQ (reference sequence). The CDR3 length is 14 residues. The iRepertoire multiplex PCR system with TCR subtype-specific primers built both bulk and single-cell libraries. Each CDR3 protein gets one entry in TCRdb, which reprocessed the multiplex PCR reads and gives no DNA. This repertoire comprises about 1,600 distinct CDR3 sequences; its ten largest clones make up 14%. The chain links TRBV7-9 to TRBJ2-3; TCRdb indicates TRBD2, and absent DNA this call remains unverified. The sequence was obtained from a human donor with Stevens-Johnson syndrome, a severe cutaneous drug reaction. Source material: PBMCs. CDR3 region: CASNPTSRGDTQYF.